The source of this T cell receptor beta chain is a study of T cell repertoires in cytomegalovirus infection. In the study overall: Shared public TCR beta signatures pointed to both CMV infection and a matching HLA type. Study-wide results and limits: Identification of carriers of CMV plus the relevant HLA was achieved through cumulative public TCR beta family frequency. Clonotypes of TCR beta that were HLA-C-restricted and CMV-specific dominated the ex vivo response.

MiXCR, run by TCRdb on the reads, gives a single entry per CDR3 protein. The sample has around 260,000 distinct CDR3 sequences; 8% to 9.5% are singletons. The sample holds many counts of this clonotype. The antigen is unknown. The ends were cut back, 5 bases at V and 1 base at J, with 11 bases in the middle. The CDR3 extends over 14 amino acids. Germline CDR1 MNHNS, CDR2 SASEGT. The V gene is TRBV6-1, the J gene TRBJ1-1, with D possibly matching TRBD1 (6 bases). The sequencing sample was made of PBMCs. This sequence originates from a human donor in good health (CMV status not recorded). Some clones in this sample may be carry-over from other donors' samples. The CDR3 loop reads CASSQPDRNTEAFF. As DNA, the CDR3 is TGTGCCAGCAGTCAACCGGACAGGAACACTGAAGCTTTCTTT.